This T cell receptor (beta chain) stems from a study of T cell repertoires in cytomegalovirus infection. TCRdb called the reads again in MiXCR, with one record for every CDR3 protein. The sample holds some 700,000 distinct CDR3 sequences, roughly 36% seen once. Trimming removed 1 base at V and 2 bases at J, with 12 bases between. The CDR3 spans 14 residues. The V gene's germline CDR1 is DFQATT and CDR2 SNEGSKA (reference sequence). This clonotype was picked up a small number of times. The antigen remains unidentified. The sequencing used cultured PBMCs, collected from culture after CMV antigen stimulation. The V call is TRBV20-1, the J call TRBJ2-7, with D perhaps matching TRBD2 (6 bases). The source is a human donor in good health (CMV status not recorded). Some clones in this sample may be carry-over from other donors' samples. The CDR3 DNA reads as TGCAGTGCTAGAGGGGGGGTTAGCACCTACGAGCAGTACTTC. It specifies CSARGGVSTYEQYF.